Each of the 12 T cell receptor beta chains below was sequenced from the same sample in a study of shared clonotypes between healthy human individuals. Generated by immunoSEQ multiplex PCR, the TCRdb table keeps only in-frame clones and is missing some. Of a few million clones in the sample, 85% to 95% were seen once. The specimen sequenced was naive CD4+ T cells from PBMCs. Subset specified: CD45RA+ positively selected. These TCRs come from a man between 18 and 29 years old in good health. Some clones in this sample may be carry-over from other donors' samples.

This clone was observed a single time. The CDR3 is CASRGGNSYNEQFF. Here the CDR3 DNA reads TGTGCCAGCAGGGGAGGCAACTCCTACAATGAGCAGTTCTTC. J is TRBJ2-1 and V is TRBV7-8; a possible D gene is TRBD2 (6 bases). V was shortened by 6 bases and J by 0 bases, with 9 bases between the two germline ends. CDR3 length: 14 amino acids. Germline V gene data show CDR1 as SGHVS and CDR2 as FQNEAQ.

The V call is TRBV6-6, the J call TRBJ2-3, with D perhaps TRBD2 (6 bases). The germline V gene has CDR1 MNHNY and CDR2 SVGAGI (reference sequence). The CDR3 has 16 residues. V was trimmed by 6 bases and J by 4 bases, leaving 20 bases between them. CDR3 nucleotides: TGTGCCAGCAGGAACCGGGACTCCATGGGCGCAGATACGCAGTATTTT. Encoded protein: CASRNRDSMGADTQYF.

This clone appeared once. J is TRBJ2-1 and V is TRBV5-4, with TRBD2 matching over 10 bases. Trimming at V came to 4 bases and at J to 5 bases, leaving 9 bases not matched to a gene. This CDR3 has 16 amino acids. Germline V gene data show CDR1 as SGHNT and CDR2 as YYREEE (reference sequence). CDR3: CASSTLVAGGNNEQFF. The CDR3 DNA sequence: TGTGCCAGCAGCACCCTAGTAGCGGGAGGAAACAATGAGCAGTTCTTC. The full variable domain, completed using reference TRBV5-4 and TRBJ2-1, is ETGVTQSPTHLIKTRGQQVTLRCSSQSGHNTVSWYQQALGQGPQFIFQYYREEENGRGNFPPRFSGLQFPNYSSELNVNALELDDSALYLCASSTLVAGGNNEQFFGPGTRLTVL.

The rearrangement links TRBV9 to TRBJ2-7, with 7 bases fitting TRBD1. This CDR3 comprises 15 residues. Losses at the gene ends were 4 bases for V and 7 bases for J; bases not matched to a gene: 14. Germline CDR1 SGDLS, CDR2 YYNGEE. CDR3 coding DNA: TGTGCCAGCAGCCATCGGGACAGTCAGTTAAAGGAGCAGTACTTC. Residues: CASSHRDSQLKEQYF.

The V gene is TRBV28, the J gene TRBJ1-2; weak D call: TRBD1 (6 bases). The CDR3 loop spans 14 amino acids. The V and J ends lost 10 bases and 0 bases respectively, with 15 bases between them. CDR1 and CDR2 from the germline V gene are MDHEN and SYDVKM. CDR3 residues: CATREGGPNYGYTF. CDR3 nucleotides: TGTGCCACCAGAGAAGGGGGGCCTAACTATGGCTACACCTTC.

The genes are TRBV2 and TRBJ1-4; tentatively, D is TRBD1 (6 bases). The CDR3 runs to 14 residues. CDR1 is SNHLY, CDR2 FYNNEI, per germline. V lost 6 bases and J lost 7, with 15 bases in between. CDR3 in DNA: TGTGCCAGCAGAGGACAGTCGAAGGGTGAAAAACTGTTTTTT. It is translated as CASRGQSKGEKLFF.

This clone appeared a single time. The V and J genes are TRBV21-1 and TRBJ1-5; TRBD1 is the table's D call and was not checked against the DNA. TRBV21-1 represents a pseudogene. CDR3 length equals 17 residues. CDR3 nucleotide sequence: TGTGCCAGCAGCAGGGGACAGGTTGAATATAGCAATCAGCCCCAGCATTTT. Its translation: CASSRGQVEYSNQPQHF.

This chain links TRBV5-6 with TRBJ2-1; D is uncertain. With 1 base removed from V and 3 bases from J, the gap between germline ends came to 14 bases. Germline CDR1 SGHDT, CDR2 YYEEEE. The CDR3 consists of 16 residues. The CDR3 loop reads CASSLRLPGFYNEQFF. The CDR3, as DNA: TGTGCCAGCAGCTTGAGGCTTCCGGGCTTCTACAATGAGCAGTTCTTC.

The V gene is TRBV10-2, the J gene TRBJ2-5; 7 positions match TRBD2. Germline-derived CDR1 and CDR2 are WSHSY and SAAADI. V gave up 11 bases and J gave up 2 bases; unmatched junction bases: 11. CDR3 length: 14 residues. The CDR3 here is CAAGVVAEQETQYF. DNA of the CDR3: TGCGCCGCGGGGGTGGTGGCAGAGCAAGAGACCCAGTACTTC.

The chain couples TRBV7-2 to TRBJ2-1; possible D gene TRBD1, 6 bases. CDR1 and CDR2 (germline): SGHTA, FQGNSA. The CDR3 covers 13 residues. Deletions cut 1 base from V and 12 bases from J, with 13 bases between. The CDR3: CASSLGAQGRQFF. In DNA, the CDR3 is TGTGCCAGCAGCTTAGGGGCCCAGGGGCGGCAGTTCTTC.

The rearrangement joins TRBV4-1 to TRBJ1-1; perhaps TRBD1 as D (5 bases). Trimming stripped 1 base from V and 11 bases from J, with 20 bases between. Germline V gene lookup returns CDR1 MGHRA and CDR2 YSYEKL. The length of the CDR3 is 15 residues. As DNA, the CDR3 is TGCGCCAGCAGCCAAGTTAACCGGGACGGGGGGACCGCTTTCTTT. This sequence encodes CASSQVNRDGGTAFF.

This chain links TRBV25-1 with TRBJ1-1; D may be TRBD1 (6 bases). This CDR3 comprises 16 residues. The V gene lost 2 bases and the J gene lost 10 bases, with 23 bases spanning the gap. Germline CDR1 is MGHDK and CDR2 is SYGVNS. CDR3 protein: CASSEAGGQSKVRAFF. As DNA, the CDR3 is TGTGCCAGCAGTGAAGCGGGAGGACAGTCCAAAGTTCGAGCTTTCTTT. Variable domain in full (rest from reference TRBV25-1 and TRBJ1-1): EADIYQTPRYLVIGTGKKITLECSQTMGHDKMYWYQQDPGMELHLIHYSYGVNSTEKGDLSSESTVSRIRTEHFPLTLESARPSHTSQYLCASSEAGGQSKVRAFFGQGTRLTVV.